The 11 T cell receptor beta chains in this list originate from one sample, sequenced in a study of control samples from healthy donors and cancer patients. Using immunoSEQ multiplex PCR, the repertoire was profiled, and TCRdb retains in-frame clones only, with some absent. The top ten clones hold less than 8.5% of a sample with more than 25,000 clones, around 94% of them seen once. Sequenced material: blood. These receptors originate from a man aged 60 to 75 in good health.

The rearrangement uses TRBV6-1 and TRBJ1-5, with D perhaps matching TRBD1 (5 bases). V shed 3 bases and J shed 4 bases, with 13 bases lying between them. This CDR3 has 15 residues. From germline, CDR1 is MNHNS and CDR2 SASEGT. The CDR3 loop reads CASSDGRTINQPQHF. CDR3 nucleotides: TGTGCCAGCAGTGATGGCAGGACAATAAATCAGCCCCAGCATTTT.

The rearrangement joins TRBV19 to TRBJ1-1; 10 bases agree with TRBD1. Per germline, CDR1 LNHDA and CDR2 SQIVND (reference sequence). The CDR3 has 15 residues. V lost 7 bases, J lost 0 bases, and 5 bases stayed unmatched. CDR3 residues: CASIGGQGLNTEAFF. The CDR3 DNA reads as TGTGCCAGTATCGGGGGACAGGGGCTGAACACTGAAGCTTTCTTT. The whole variable domain, remainder taken from reference TRBV19 and TRBJ1-1, is DGGITQSPKYLFRKEGQNVTLSCEQNLNHDAMYWYRQDPGQGLRLIYYSQIVNDFQKGDIAEGYSVSREKKESFPLTVTSAQKNPTAFYLCASIGGQGLNTEAFFGQGTRLTVV.

The genes are TRBV10-2 and TRBJ2-7; 9 bases align to TRBD2. This CDR3 region has 15 residues. V shed 2 bases, J shed 6 bases, and the junction held 8 bases outside the gene matches. Looked up from germline, CDR1 is WSHSY and CDR2 is SAAADI. The CDR3: CASSERAGGPVEQYF. CDR3 DNA sequence: TGCGCCAGCAGTGAGAGGGCGGGGGGGCCCGTCGAGCAGTACTTC.

V usage is TRBV7-8 and J usage is TRBJ1-1; D remains ambiguous. Per the germline V gene, CDR1 is SGHVS and CDR2 is FQNEAQ. Trimming pared 3 bases from V and 4 bases from J, leaving 9 bases between. The CDR3 loop spans 13 amino acids. The CDR3: CASSFAGGTEAFF. The DNA of the CDR3 is TGTGCCAGCAGCTTTGCGGGAGGCACTGAAGCTTTCTTT.

The chain combines TRBV18 with TRBJ1-1; TRBD1 is a possible D gene (5 bases). Per germline, CDR1 KGHSH and CDR2 LQKENI. This CDR3 is built from 14 residues. With 2 bases removed from V and 3 bases from J, the gap between germline ends came to 10 bases. The CDR3 bases are TGTGCCAGCTCACCAGGGCTAGGGGACACTGAAGCTTTCTTT. Its translation is CASSPGLGDTEAFF.

The J gene is TRBJ1-5, the V gene TRBV7-6; no clear D. Trimming took off 3 bases at V and 6 bases at J, with 12 bases between the two ends. Per germline, CDR1 SGHVS and CDR2 FNYEAQ. The CDR3 loop spans 14 amino acids. The CDR3 spells CASSFLEEAQPQHF. CDR3 sequence (DNA): TGTGCCAGCAGCTTCCTGGAGGAAGCTCAGCCCCAGCATTTT.

This clone was detected only once. The chain carries TRBV5-4 and TRBJ2-5; a weak D match, TRBD2 (6 bases). This CDR3 contains 15 residues. Trimming took 0 bases from V and 4 from J, leaving 13 bases between them. Germline CDR1 is SGHNT and CDR2 is YYREEE (reference sequence). The CDR3 spells CASSLAGSGVETQYF. CDR3 in DNA: TGTGCCAGCAGCTTGGCGGGTTCGGGAGTAGAGACCCAGTACTTC.

The V and J genes are TRBV19 and TRBJ1-2, with TRBD1 as a possible D gene (5 bases). The CDR3 covers 13 residues. V lost 5 bases to trimming and J lost 6 bases, with 13 bases between them. The germline gives CDR1 LNHDA, CDR2 SQIVND (reference sequence). This CDR3 reads CASSYGTADGYTF. The DNA for the CDR3 is TGTGCCAGTAGTTACGGGACGGCAGATGGCTACACCTTC.

This clone is a singleton in its sample. The chain is built from TRBV6-6 and TRBJ2-7; TRBD2 is a possible D gene (5 bases). The germline CDR1 and CDR2 sequences are MNHNY and SVGAGI (reference sequence). Trimming left V 3 bases short and J 0 bases short, with 6 bases between. The CDR3 totals 13 residues. CDR3 nucleotide sequence: TGTGCCAGCAGTTATGGAGGCTCCTACGAGCAGTACTTC. Its translation: CASSYGGSYEQYF.

The CDR3 DNA follows: TGTGCCAGCTCACCATTGCTCACCGGGACAGGGGGCACAGATACGCAGTATTTT. Translated: CASSPLLTGTGGTDTQYF. The V gene is TRBV18, the J gene TRBJ2-3; 10 bases map to TRBD1. CDR3 length equals 18 residues. Trimming took 2 bases from V and 1 from J; bases not matched to a gene: 9. From germline, CDR1 is KGHSH and CDR2 LQKENI.

V usage is TRBV7-2 and J usage is TRBJ1-3; 7 bases fit TRBD1. The trim removed 6 bases at V and 0 bases at J, leaving 5 bases unmatched. CDR3 size: 15 residues. Germline V lookup: CDR1 SGHTA, CDR2 FQGNSA. CDR3 protein: CASSIQGFSGNTIYF. The CDR3 coding sequence is TGTGCCAGCAGTATACAGGGGTTCTCTGGAAACACCATATATTTT.